This T cell receptor beta chain was documented in a study of shared clonotypes between healthy human individuals. Participating donors were healthy, HIV-negative adults free of recent acute infections or vaccinations. This clone was picked up a small number of times. What it binds is unknown. Broader study findings: Genetic and exposure-history diversity was limited by the small donor number. Clonotype sharing among donors was expected to depend on sequencing depth.

Germline V lookup: CDR1 MDHEN, CDR2 SYDVKM. The CDR3 contains 15 residues. V lost 4 bases and J lost 0, with 12 bases in between. Original processing notes: Filtering differed since immunoSEQ provided only junctions, with no quality scores. The protocol was immunoSEQ multiplex PCR, while the TCRdb copy is restricted to in-frame clones and leaves out a portion. From that table come the V and J calls and clone size; the DNA was used to work out D and trimming. The sample yields hundreds of thousands of clones, around 79% seen once. Specimen: PBMCs. This TCR derives from a middle-aged woman in good health. Some clones in this sample may be carry-over from other donors' samples. The V gene is TRBV28, the J gene TRBJ1-1; D unclear. The CDR3 is CASSSDLELNTEAFF. CDR3 DNA sequence: TGTGCCAGCAGTTCCGACCTAGAACTGAACACTGAAGCTTTCTTT.